This T cell receptor (beta chain) was obtained from a study of CXCR3-negative and CXCR3-positive naive CD8 T cells. There are 14 residues in the CDR3. Germline lookup yields CDR1 SQVTM and CDR2 ANQGSEA. As concerns this clonotype: Its antigen is undetermined.

The libraries of TRB cDNA were constructed through 5' RACE using UMI labels. TCRdb re-analyzed the 5' RACE reads; it lists each CDR3 protein once, without DNA. The ten most abundant clones cover 3.5% to 5% of a sample with about 62,000 distinct CDR3 sequences. Study-wide points: Naive cells with CXCR3 showed TRB CDR3s that were more hydrophobic than those in CXCR3-negative naive cells. Fresh PBMCs went into most assays, and CXCR3 expression partly declined after cryopreservation.

Subsets of CD8+ T cells were each sorted in triplicate at approximately 270,000 cells apiece. Identification of naive CD8+ T cells rested on CD45RO-CCR7+CD27+CD95- status. The chain carries TRBV29-1 and TRBJ2-7; the D call from TCRdb, TRBD1, cannot be confirmed without DNA. This TCR came from a human donor in good health. Some clones in this sample may be carry-over from other donors' samples. Input material: naive CXCR3- CD8+ T cells from blood. Subset noted: CD45RO-CCR7+CD27+CD95- naive CD8+ T cells lacking CXCR3 (TNR3-). The CDR3 loop is CSVGPPDNPLEQYF.